Detailed here is one TCR beta chain. Its matching antigen is unknown. The PCR had 60 Vbeta and 13 Jbeta primers. Sequencing was performed with immunoSEQ multiplex PCR; in TCRdb, only in-frame clones are kept and a portion is missing. The table shows about 150,000 clones, with about 84% occurring only once. The data belong to a study of cytomegalovirus exposure and HLA in healthy donors. Findings of the study overall: Later analysis suggested links between common viral pathogens and several top significant clusters. A previous analysis found most TCR beta V segments productive roughly 87% or roughly 30% of the time. Accurate prediction of HLA-A and HLA-B alleles (for most subjects) was reportedly achieved from TCR beta sequences.

This CDR3 has 16 residues. The germline gives CDR1 SGHTA, CDR2 FQGTGA. V was pared by 4 bases and J by 2 bases, with 10 bases of the junction left unmatched. The clonotype originates from a male donor in good health and CMV-seronegative. The sample was PBMCs. The chain couples TRBV7-3 to TRBJ2-7; TRBD2 matches 8 bases. The CDR3 sequence is CASSSEGERGTYEQYF. The CDR3 DNA sequence: TGTGCCAGCAGCTCCGAGGGTGAGCGGGGGACCTACGAGCAGTACTTC.